This T cell receptor (beta chain) was sequenced in a study of cytomegalovirus exposure and HLA in healthy donors. For the study at large: Within an early data release were about 90 million unique TCRs drawn from HLA-typed donors.

The CDR3 loop spans 14 amino acids. V was shortened by 4 bases and J by 5 bases, with 13 bases between the two germline ends. Germline V gene sequence: CDR1 SGDLS, CDR2 YYNGEE. As regards this clone: Antigen: not known.

PCR used 60 Vbeta primers and 13 Jbeta primers. Only in-frame clones appear in the TCRdb table, and some are missing; sequencing was by immunoSEQ multiplex PCR. The profile shows around 150,000 clones, roughly 70% of them singletons. Points from the study as a whole: Later, an analysis found that common viral pathogens appeared to be linked with several of the most significant clusters. Sequencing likely caused a cluster of highly shared sequence variants.

This TCR derives from a man between 40 and 49 years old in good health and CMV-seropositive. Sequencing was done on a sample of PBMCs. This rearrangement joins TRBV9 to TRBJ1-5; perhaps TRBD1 as D (5 bases). DNA for the CDR3: TGTGCCAGCAGCCCCCCAGGGTGGGATCAGCCCCAGCATTTT. The encoded protein is CASSPPGWDQPQHF. The full variable domain, rest sourced from reference TRBV9 and TRBJ1-5, is DSGVTQTPKHLITATGQRVTLRCSPRSGDLSVYWYQQSLDQGLQFLIQYYNGEERAKGNILERFSAQQFPDLHSELNLSSLELGDSALYFCASSPPGWDQPQHFGDGTRLSIL.